This TCR beta chain was obtained from a study of cytomegalovirus exposure and HLA in healthy donors. Findings and caveats of the study: Rarity held for most TCR sequences, but there were some public TCRs that occurred in many donors.

CDR3 size: 15 residues. Germline V gene data show CDR1 as SEHNR and CDR2 as FQNEAQ (reference sequence). The V gene lost 5 bases and the J gene lost 6 bases, with 19 bases spanning the gap. In regard to this clone: Its antigen is not known.

Amplification used 60 Vbeta primers and 13 Jbeta primers. TCRdb keeps only in-frame clones here, not all; method: immunoSEQ multiplex PCR. The table has more than 100,000 clones, 50% to 75% seen once; the top ten hold more than 6.5%. The clonotype comes from a woman in her thirties or forties in good health and CMV-seropositive. Sequenced material: PBMCs. The gene calls are TRBV7-9 and TRBJ1-1, with a possible D match to TRBD1 (6 bases). This chain's CDR3 is CASSPQTGYHAEAFF. The CDR3 DNA follows: TGTGCCAGCAGCCCCCAGACAGGCTACCACGCTGAAGCTTTCTTT.